This TCR beta chain was captured in a study of blood T cell repertoires in COVID-19. About the study: COVID-19 samples collected from the United States, Italy and Spain covered acute and convalescent phases. The analysed material was cDNA or gDNA that came from T cells, B-cell-depleted T cells, or PBMCs.

Seattle enrolled patients during active infection and tracked them longitudinally. Germline CDR1 is MNHEY and CDR2 is SVGEGT. The CDR3 loop spans 16 amino acids. V lost 0 bases and J 4 bases, leaving 13 bases between the germline ends. In the source study's methods: Amplifying reference gene primers gave estimates of nucleated cell counts. Sequencing was performed with immunoSEQ multiplex PCR; in TCRdb, only in-frame clones are kept and a portion is missing. That table gives V, J and clone size, and the DNA gave D and trimming. Of a few hundred thousand clones listed, about 89% are singletons. Specimen: peripheral blood. The origin of this receptor is a woman aged 25-40 years with COVID-19, enrolled during active disease. The rearrangement links TRBV6-2 or TRBV6-3 to TRBJ1-5; D remains unclear. The CDR3 region is CASSYSWRRTNQPQHF. The CDR3 nucleotides read TGTGCCAGCAGTTACTCCTGGAGACGGACTAATCAGCCCCAGCATTTT.